This TCR beta chain comes out of a study of cytomegalovirus exposure and HLA in healthy donors. This CDR3 region has 15 residues. Germline CDR1 reads LNHNV; CDR2 reads YYDKDF (reference sequence). The V end lost 1 base, the J end lost 3 bases, and 13 bases lay between the germline ends. The PCR made use of 60 Vbeta and 13 Jbeta primers. This table comes from immunoSEQ multiplex PCR, and its TCRdb copy is limited to in-frame clones, with some not included. This table has 50,000 to 75,000 clones, 65% to 90% appearing once. Study-level results: The study assumed roughly uniform donor sequencing depth for presence/absence analyses. An analysis was carried out later, and it reportedly showed fewer N-insertions in an Asian-associated ancestry cluster than the roughly 670-donor mean.

On this clone: Antigen specificity is unknown.

This sequence joins TRBV15 and TRBJ2-7; D is uncertain. Sequencing used PBMCs. This receptor was identified in a human donor in good health. The CDR3 region has the DNA TGTGCCACCAGCAGAGGACGAGGCTTAGACTACGAGCAGTACTTC. The encoded protein is CATSRGRGLDYEQYF.